Described below is a single T cell receptor (beta chain) sequence and its context. This CDR3 has 15 amino acids. CDR1 and CDR2 from the germline V gene are SGHNT and YENEEA. V was shortened by 1 base and J by 5 bases, with 15 bases between the two germline ends. Authors' analysis steps: Productive clonotypes were detectable down to 2.59 x 10-5 frequency. Generated by immunoSEQ multiplex PCR, the TCRdb table keeps only in-frame clones and is missing some. V and J calls and clone size follow that table, whereas D and trimming were derived from the DNA. This table has under 25,000 clones, approximately 79% appearing once. Healthy controls were blood donor buffy coats. These data are taken from a study of STAT5B mutations in CD4+ large granular lymphocyte leukemia. About the study: Healthy donors showed HLA-associated enrichment of the CDR3 'QG' motif.

Input material: CD4+ T cells from blood buffy coats. This rearrangement joins TRBV11-3 to TRBJ2-7, with D possibly TRBD1 on 6 matching bases. This clonotype originated in a human donor in good health. The CDR3 loop reads CASSLVSPGQNEQYF. The CDR3 DNA sequence: TGTGCCAGCAGCTTAGTCTCTCCTGGACAGAACGAGCAGTACTTC.